These 23 T cell receptor beta chains originate from one sample sequenced in a study of blood T cell repertoires in COVID-19. Using immunoSEQ multiplex PCR, the repertoire was profiled, and TCRdb retains in-frame clones only, with some absent. The top ten hold about 1.8% of the sample, which has 200,000 to 250,000 clones, under 90% seen once. The sequenced sample was PBMCs or T cells enriched from blood (not recorded which). These receptors came from a man aged 55-75 years who had recovered from COVID-19.

The chain uses TRBV2 and TRBJ1-1; maybe TRBD1 (5 bases). The germline CDR1 and CDR2 sequences are SNHLY and FYNNEI. V lost 7 bases and J 11 bases, leaving 23 bases between the germline ends. This CDR3 is 14 amino acids long. CDR3 bases: TGTGCCAGCACCAGTGGGCGGGGGGATCGGGAGGCTTTCTTT. Translation gives CASTSGRGDREAFF. The whole variable domain, filled in from reference TRBV2 and TRBJ1-1, reads EPEVTQTPSHQVTQMGQEVILRCVPISNHLYFYWYRQILGQKVEFLVSFYNNEISEKSEIFDDQFSVERPDGSNFTLKIRSTKLEDSAMYFCASTSGRGDREAFFGQGTRLTVV.

This clone has a single count. V gene TRBV6-5 combines with J gene TRBJ1-2; a weak D match, TRBD1 (5 bases). Germline V lookup: CDR1 MNHEY, CDR2 SVGAGI. This CDR3 is built from 12 residues. Trimming removed 7 bases from V and 0 bases from J, with 6 bases in between. The CDR3 region is CASKTANYGYTF. CDR3 DNA: TGTGCCAGCAAGACAGCTAACTATGGCTACACCTTC.

This clone was counted once. J is TRBJ2-1 and V is TRBV18, with 7 bases fitting TRBD1. Germline V CDR1 and CDR2: KGHSH, LQKENI. The CDR3 contains 14 residues. J lost 2 bases, V lost 2 bases, and 0 bases had no gene match. This CDR3 is CASSPDRAYNEQFF. CDR3 in DNA: TGTGCCAGCTCACCAGACAGGGCCTACAATGAGCAGTTCTTC. The variable domain in full, completed from reference TRBV18 and TRBJ2-1, reads NAGVMQNPRHLVRRRGQEARLRCSPMKGHSHVYWYRQLPEEGLKFMVYLQKENIIDESGMPKERFSAEFPKEGPSILRIQQVVRGDSAAYFCASSPDRAYNEQFFGPGTRLTVL.

V gene TRBV2 combines with J gene TRBJ2-5; 11 positions match TRBD2. In germline, CDR1 is SNHLY, CDR2 FYNNEI. V lost 6 bases, J lost 3 bases, and 9 bases stayed unmatched. The CDR3 is 16 amino acids. CDR3 region: CASRVSGGASEETQYF. The DNA of the CDR3 is TGTGCCAGCAGGGTTAGCGGGGGGGCCTCTGAAGAGACCCAGTACTTC.

The chain combines TRBV4-3 with TRBJ1-5; no reliable D call. V lost 0 bases, J lost 4 bases, and 7 bases lay in between. This CDR3 contains 14 residues. Germline V gene sequence: CDR1 LGHNA, CDR2 YSLEER. CDR3 amino acids: CASSQDPGNQPQHF. The DNA of the CDR3 is TGCGCCAGCAGCCAAGATCCAGGAAATCAGCCCCAGCATTTT.

The J gene is TRBJ1-4, the V gene TRBV30; D may be TRBD1 (6 bases). Trimming left V 0 bases short and J 7 bases short, with 12 bases between. Looked up from germline, CDR1 is GTSNPN and CDR2 is SVGIG (reference sequence). This CDR3 has 14 amino acids. DNA of the CDR3: TGTGCCTGGAGTGTAAGGGGGGGGACTGAAAAACTGTTTTTT. It is translated as CAWSVRGGTEKLFF.

The gene calls are TRBV12-3 or TRBV12-4 and TRBJ2-5, with 8 bases identical to TRBD1. The CDR3 sequence is 13 residues long. V was pared by 7 bases and J by 5 bases, with 6 bases of the junction left unmatched. Here the CDR3 DNA reads TGTGCCAGCACCCAGACAGGGGACGAGACCCAGTACTTC. Its translation is CASTQTGDETQYF.

The genes are TRBV10-3 and TRBJ1-1; 7 nucleotides line up with TRBD1. V dropped 7 bases and J dropped 1; count of bases not matched to a gene: 3. The CDR3 extends over 13 amino acids. The germline CDR1 and CDR2 sequences are ENHRY and SYGVKD. The DNA for the CDR3 is TGTGCCATCACCGACAGGGCGAACACTGAAGCTTTCTTT. Its translation: CAITDRANTEAFF.

The J gene is TRBJ1-1, the V gene TRBV6-5; possibly TRBD1 for D (6 bases). The CDR3 has 14 amino acids. Trimming removed 4 bases at V and 6 bases at J, with 15 bases between. In germline, CDR1 is MNHEY, CDR2 SVGAGI. For the CDR3, the DNA is TGTGCCAGCAGTTCAACCCGGACAGTGGCTGAAGCTTTCTTT. Its protein is CASSSTRTVAEAFF.

V and J are TRBV6-4 and TRBJ1-2, with 10 positions matching TRBD1. V lost 6 bases, J lost 8 bases, and 9 bases stayed unmatched. Germline values: CDR1 MRHNA, CDR2 SNTAGT. The CDR3 extends over 14 amino acids. Here the CDR3 reads CASRSRQGAGGYTF. CDR3 nucleotides: TGTGCCAGCAGATCCAGACAGGGGGCTGGGGGCTACACCTTC.

A word on this clone: Other nucleotide sequences from this sample produce the same CDR3. The chain employs TRBV18 and TRBJ2-7; D remains ambiguous. V was clipped by 0 bases and J by 2 bases, with 8 bases between them. This CDR3 is 14 amino acids long. The germline CDR1 and CDR2 sequences are KGHSH and LQKENI. The CDR3, as DNA: TGTGCCAGCTCACCACCAAGCAGGACCTACGAGCAGTACTTC. It specifies CASSPPSRTYEQYF.

The chain carries TRBV7-2 and TRBJ1-5; 7 nucleotides agree with TRBD1. Trimming removed 6 bases from V and 4 bases from J; junction bases left unmatched: 12. The CDR3 totals 16 residues. Germline V lookup: CDR1 SGHTA, CDR2 FQGNSA. CDR3 amino acids: CASRATGTADNQPQHF. Written as DNA, the CDR3 is TGTGCCAGCAGGGCCACCGGGACAGCAGATAATCAGCCCCAGCATTTT.

The sample holds a few counts of this clone. This rearrangement joins TRBV7-6 to TRBJ2-1; weak D call: TRBD2 (6 bases). There are 15 residues in the CDR3. V was shortened by 7 bases and J by 4 bases, with 17 bases between the two germline ends. CDR1 is SGHVS, CDR2 FNYEAQ, per germline. DNA of the CDR3: TGTGCCAGCACTACCTTGGGGGGAATATACAATGAGCAGTTCTTC. Its translation is CASTTLGGIYNEQFF.

This clone was counted between two and nine times. J is TRBJ2-2 and V is TRBV2, with 9 bases fitting TRBD2. The V segment lost 4 bases and the J segment 5 bases; nucleotides outside the gene matches: 5. Germline assignment: CDR1 SNHLY and CDR2 FYNNEI. The CDR3 consists of 15 residues. CDR3 nucleotides: TGTGCCAGCAGTGTCTCTAGCGGGGCAACCGGGGAGCTGTTTTTT. Encoded protein: CASSVSSGATGELFF.

This clone was detected once. The chain links TRBV18 to TRBJ2-7; 7 bases align to TRBD1. CDR1 and CDR2 from the germline V gene are KGHSH and LQKENI. The CDR3 is made up of 13 amino acids. The junction had 2 bases not matched to a gene; V was cut back by 3 bases and J by 3 bases. CDR3: CASSPGQRYEQYF. CDR3 bases: TGTGCCAGCTCACCGGGACAGCGCTACGAGCAGTACTTC.

This chain links TRBV19 with TRBJ1-1; TRBD1 matches at 7 bases. Trimming took 3 bases from V and 1 from J; bases not matched to a gene: 11. Germline loops: CDR1 LNHDA, CDR2 SQIVND (reference sequence). The CDR3 spans 17 residues. CDR3 residues: CASSIRDSFFTNTEAFF. For the CDR3, the DNA is TGTGCCAGTAGTATCCGGGACAGCTTTTTTACGAACACTGAAGCTTTCTTT.

V gene TRBV24-1 combines with J gene TRBJ1-1, with D uncertain. Trimming cost V 4 bases and J 10 bases, with 12 bases left between them. CDR3 length: 12 residues. CDR1 is KGHDR, CDR2 SFDVKD, per germline. The CDR3 bases are TGTGCCACCAGTGACCTTGAGGGTGCAGCTTTCTTT. Protein sequence: CATSDLEGAAFF.

This clone was seen only once. V gene TRBV18 combines with J gene TRBJ2-1; TRBD2 matches at 9 bases. Per germline, CDR1 KGHSH and CDR2 LQKENI. The CDR3 spans 18 residues. Trimming took 1 base from V and 2 from J; bases not matched to a gene: 9. The CDR3 sequence: CASSPLLLAGPPYNEQFF. CDR3 nucleotides: TGTGCCAGCTCACCACTACTCCTAGCGGGGCCACCCTACAATGAGCAGTTCTTC.

This clone has only a few counts. The J gene is TRBJ2-7, the V gene TRBV7-2; possibly TRBD1 for D (6 bases). Trimming removed 5 bases from V and 4 bases from J, with 18 bases in between. Germline loops: CDR1 SGHTA, CDR2 FQGNSA. The CDR3 runs to 15 residues. The chain's CDR3 is CASSPHAGASYEQYF. CDR3 nucleotides: TGTGCCAGCAGCCCGCACGCAGGGGCATCTTACGAGCAGTACTTC.

The chain recombines TRBV3-1 (or the pseudogene TRBV3-2) with TRBJ2-7; possible D gene TRBD1, 6 bases. The V gene lost 4 bases and the J gene lost 7 bases, with 8 bases spanning the gap. CDR1 and CDR2 from the germline V gene are LGHDT and YNNKEL (reference sequence). The CDR3 sequence is 11 residues long. The CDR3 region has the DNA TGTGCCAGCAGCCCGGGGACAGAGCAGTACTTC. Translating it yields CASSPGTEQYF.

This clone occurred once. The sample carries other DNA sequences with the same CDR3. The chain couples TRBV5-1 to TRBJ1-5, with 7 bases aligning to TRBD1. Trimming removed 4 bases from V and 1 base from J; junction bases left unmatched: 5. Germline CDR1 is SGHRS and CDR2 is YFSETQ. The CDR3 has 15 amino acids. The CDR3 DNA is TGCGCCAGCAGCGTGACAGGGTTAAGCAATCAGCCCCAGCATTTT. Translated, it gives CASSVTGLSNQPQHF. Combining the CDR3 with reference TRBV5-1 and TRBJ1-5 gives the whole variable domain KAGVTQTPRYLIKTRGQQVTLSCSPISGHRSVSWYQQTPGQGLQFLFEYFSETQRNKGNFPGRFSGRQFSNSRSEMNVSTLELGDSALYLCASSVTGLSNQPQHFGDGTRLSIL.

The chain is built from TRBV15 and TRBJ2-7; 7 bases line up with TRBD1. Germline V gives CDR1 LNHNV, CDR2 YYDKDF (reference sequence). This CDR3 spans 14 amino acids. J gave up 3 bases and V 0 bases, and 2 bases lay outside the gene matches. The CDR3 DNA reads as TGTGCCACCAGCAGAGATCCAGGGGGCTACGAGCAGTACTTC. Its protein product is CATSRDPGGYEQYF.

This clone came up a few times. The CDR3 region has the DNA TGTGCCAGTAGCCCGACAGTAAATGACGAGCAGTACTTC. Protein product: CASSPTVNDEQYF. The chain couples TRBV19 to TRBJ2-7, with D possibly matching TRBD1 (5 bases). There are 13 residues in the CDR3. V was trimmed by 6 bases and J by 5 bases, leaving 14 bases between them. Per the germline V gene, CDR1 is LNHDA and CDR2 is SQIVND (reference sequence).